This is a list of T cell receptor beta chains from one sample in a study of T cell changes during pregnancy in multiple sclerosis. TCRdb's table, derived via immunoSEQ multiplex PCR, lists solely in-frame clones and lacks some. The sample has about 41,000 clones, 90% seen once; the top ten hold 6% to 7%. The sample in question was CD8+ T cells from peripheral blood mononuclear cells, obtained in the third trimester of pregnancy. These receptors originate from a female donor with multiple sclerosis, enrolled in a pregnancy study. Each CDR3 is given with its conserved first and last residue. D genes are given only for firm matches. Clone size is shown for a subset of rows, as once, few, many or a class of expanded clone.

d_call | clone_size | j_call | v_call | cdr3_aa | cdr3_nt
- | - | TRBJ2-2 | TRBV19 | CASSINLGAEETGELFF | TGTGCCAGTAGTATAAATCTGGGGGCCGAGGAGACCGGGGAGCTGTTTTTT
- | - | TRBJ2-7 | TRBV4-3 | CASSQSQGFGYEQYF | TGCGCCAGCAGCCAATCCCAGGGTTTTGGGTACGAGCAGTACTTC
- | - | TRBJ1-5 | TRBV27 | CASSLAVNQPQHF | TGTGCCAGCAGTTTAGCGGTCAATCAGCCCCAGCATTTT
TRBD2 | - | TRBJ2-7 | TRBV7-3 | CASSVLAGVNHEQYF | TGTGCCAGCAGCGTGTTAGCGGGAGTGAACCACGAGCAGTACTTC
- | once | TRBJ1-3 | TRBV6-5 | CASSLYSGSGNTIYF | TGTGCCAGCAGTTTGTATTCAGGCTCTGGAAACACCATATATTTT
- | once | TRBJ1-1 | TRBV19 | CASTTGGNTEAFF | TGTGCCAGTACCACGGGAGGGAACACTGAAGCTTTCTTT
TRBD1 | - | TRBJ2-7 | TRBV5-4 | CASSLDGGTGASYEQYF | TGTGCCAGCAGCTTGGATGGCGGGACAGGGGCGTCCTACGAGCAGTACTTC
- | - | TRBJ2-7 | TRBV11-2 | CASSLTPPSFYEQYF | TGTGCCAGCAGCTTAACCCCCCCCAGTTTCTACGAGCAGTACTTC
TRBD1 | - | TRBJ1-2 | TRBV28 | CASSYYGGGQDFFYGYTF | TGTGCCAGCAGTTATTATGGGGGGGGACAGGACTTCTTCTATGGCTACACCTTC
- | - | TRBJ2-7 | TRBV6-1 | CASSEAAGTSDPGEQYF | TGTGCCAGCAGTGAAGCGGCAGGGACATCGGATCCAGGCGAGCAGTACTTC
TRBD2 | - | TRBJ2-1 | TRBV27 | CASREAGDSYNEQFF | TGTGCCAGCCGCGAAGCGGGGGATTCCTACAATGAGCAGTTCTTC
TRBD1 | - | TRBJ2-1 | TRBV13 | CASSNSTGFDEQFF | TGTGCCAGCAGCAATTCGACAGGGTTCGATGAGCAGTTCTTC
TRBD2 | - | TRBJ2-7 | TRBV7-2 | CASSPLGVAAGGAREQYF | TGTGCCAGCAGCCCCCTGGGGGTCGCGGCGGGGGGGGCCCGCGAGCAGTACTTC
- | once | TRBJ1-1 | TRBV6-6 | CASSHLAWLNTEAFF | TGTGCCAGCAGCCACCTAGCCTGGCTGAACACTGAAGCTTTCTTT
TRBD2 | - | TRBJ2-5 | TRBV11-1 | CASSSSGGQETQYF | TGTGCCAGCAGCTCTAGCGGGGGGCAAGAGACCCAGTACTTC
- | - | TRBJ2-5 | TRBV4-3 | CASSPGSGRGTQYF | TGCGCCAGCAGCCCGGGTTCGGGCAGGGGGACCCAGTACTTC
- | - | TRBJ2-1 | TRBV7-9 | CASSLGERDTNEQFF | TGTGCCAGCAGCTTAGGGGAGCGCGATACGAATGAGCAGTTCTTC
TRBD2 | - | TRBJ2-1 | TRBV6-1 | CASTPEGGSYNEQFF | TGTGCCAGCACCCCTGAGGGCGGGAGCTACAATGAGCAGTTCTTC
TRBD1 | - | TRBJ2-1 | TRBV5-6 | CASSPSRTGPNNEQFF | TGTGCCAGCAGCCCCTCCCGGACAGGGCCTAACAATGAGCAGTTCTTC
- | medium-sized | TRBJ1-1 | TRBV2 | CASSEEAGRRNWEAFF | TGTGCCAGCAGTGAAGAGGCAGGGAGGAGAAATTGGGAAGCTTTCTTT
- | - | TRBJ1-1 | TRBV7-6 | CASSLRTPTEENTEAFF | TGTGCCAGCAGCTTACGGACTCCGACGGAGGAGAACACTGAAGCTTTCTTT
- | - | TRBJ1-1 | TRBV30 | CAGGGLNTEAFF | TGTGCCGGCGGGGGGCTGAACACTGAAGCTTTCTTT
- | - | TRBJ2-7 | TRBV2 | CASLEGAGAYEQYF | TGTGCCAGCTTGGAGGGGGCAGGAGCTTACGAGCAGTACTTC
- | - | TRBJ2-3 | TRBV7-9 | CASSLALTDTQYF | TGTGCCAGCAGCTTAGCCCTCACAGATACGCAGTATTTT
- | - | TRBJ2-5 | TRBV11-3 | CASSLAPTGLETQYF | TGTGCCAGCAGCTTAGCTCCTACAGGGTTAGAGACCCAGTACTTC
TRBD2 | - | TRBJ2-5 | TRBV18 | CASSPEREVQETQYF | TGTGCCAGCTCACCGGAGCGGGAGGTCCAAGAGACCCAGTACTTC
- | once | TRBJ2-1 | TRBV28 | CASNPRPGEPYNEQFF | TGTGCCAGCAACCCCCGCCCGGGAGAACCCTACAATGAGCAGTTCTTC
- | - | TRBJ1-5 | TRBV7-2 | CASSPTGFGNQPQHF | TGTGCCAGCAGCCCTACAGGGTTTGGCAATCAGCCCCAGCATTTT
TRBD2 | - | TRBJ2-7 | TRBV6-1 | CASSEIAGEDYEQYF | TGTGCCAGCAGTGAAATAGCGGGGGAGGACTACGAGCAGTACTTC
- | once | TRBJ2-1 | TRBV6-6 | CASTITKDEQFF | TGTGCCAGCACTATTACCAAAGATGAGCAGTTCTTC
- | - | TRBJ1-1 | TRBV4-3 | CASSPDGGRNTEAFF | TGCGCCAGCAGCCCCGACGGGGGGCGGAATACTGAAGCTTTCTTT
- | - | TRBJ2-7 | TRBV28 | CASSSNSNSYEQYF | TGTGCCAGCAGTTCCAACAGTAACTCCTACGAGCAGTACTTC